The sequence of this T cell receptor beta chain was determined in a study of blood T cell repertoires in COVID-19. The germline V gene encodes CDR1 SGHRS and CDR2 YFSETQ. The J segment lost 6 bases and the V segment lost 4 bases, leaving 15 bases of the junction unmatched. This CDR3 is 17 amino acids long. Original processing notes: Amplified reference gene primers provided the basis for estimating nucleated cell counts. The data were produced by immunoSEQ multiplex PCR, yet TCRdb's version contains in-frame clones alone and is incomplete. That table is the source of V, J and clone size, and D and trimming were worked out from the DNA. In the table there are 150,000 or so clones, under 85% of which are singletons.

This chain connects TRBV5-1 to TRBJ2-3; TRBD2 aligns across 9 bases. Sample: peripheral blood. The TCR comes from a man aged 65-85 years who had recovered from COVID-19. CDR3 residues: CASSLSGRAGGGDTQYF. The CDR3 bases are TGCGCCAGCAGCCTGAGTGGCAGGGCGGGAGGGGGTGATACGCAGTATTTT.